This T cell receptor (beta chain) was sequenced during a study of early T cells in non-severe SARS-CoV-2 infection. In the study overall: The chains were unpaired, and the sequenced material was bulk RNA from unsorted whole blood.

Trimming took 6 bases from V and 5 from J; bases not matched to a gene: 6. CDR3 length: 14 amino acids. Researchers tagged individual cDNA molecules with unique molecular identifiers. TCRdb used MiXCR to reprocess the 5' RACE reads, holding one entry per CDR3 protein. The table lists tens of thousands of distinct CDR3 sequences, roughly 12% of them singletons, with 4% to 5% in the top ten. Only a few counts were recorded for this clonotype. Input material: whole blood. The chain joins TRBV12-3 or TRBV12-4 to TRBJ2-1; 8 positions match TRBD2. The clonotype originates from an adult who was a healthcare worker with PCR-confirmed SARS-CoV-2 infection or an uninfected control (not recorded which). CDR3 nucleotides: TGTGCCAGCAGCGGCCGGGAGGGTCACAATGAGCAGTTCTTC. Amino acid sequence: CASSGREGHNEQFF.